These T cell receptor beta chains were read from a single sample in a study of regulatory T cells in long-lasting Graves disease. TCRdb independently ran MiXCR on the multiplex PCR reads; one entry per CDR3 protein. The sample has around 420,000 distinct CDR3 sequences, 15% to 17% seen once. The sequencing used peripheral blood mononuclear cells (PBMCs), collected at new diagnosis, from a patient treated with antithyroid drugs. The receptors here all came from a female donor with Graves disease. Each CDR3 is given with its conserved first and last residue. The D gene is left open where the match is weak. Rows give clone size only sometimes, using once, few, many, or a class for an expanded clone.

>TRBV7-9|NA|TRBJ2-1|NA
CASSFGVGGNEQFF
TGTGCCAGCAGCTTCGGCGTGGGGGGTAATGAGCAGTTCTTC
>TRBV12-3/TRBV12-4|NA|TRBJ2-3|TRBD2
CASSFWGGLTSTDTQYF
TGTGCCAGCAGTTTTTGGGGGGGGTTGACTAGCACAGATACGCAGTATTTT
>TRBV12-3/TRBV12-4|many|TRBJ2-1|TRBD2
CASSPRLAGSRLLEQFF
TGTGCCAGCAGCCCCAGACTAGCGGGAAGTAGGCTCTTGGAGCAGTTCTTC
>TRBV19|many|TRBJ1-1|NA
CASSRSDTEAFF
TGTGCCAGTAGTAGGTCTGACACTGAAGCTTTCTTT
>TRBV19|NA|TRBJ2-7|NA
CASSPGGTTYEQYF
TGTGCCAGTAGTCCCGGGGGTACAACCTACGAGCAGTACTTC
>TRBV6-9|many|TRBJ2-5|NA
CASSSGTEETQYF
TGTGCCAGCAGTTCCGGGACCGAAGAGACCCAGTACTTC
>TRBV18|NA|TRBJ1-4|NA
CASSPPSRGKEKLFF
TGTGCCAGCTCACCACCATCCAGGGGAAAAGAAAAACTGTTTTTT
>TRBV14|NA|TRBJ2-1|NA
CASSLGGGFYNEQFF
TGTGCCAGCAGCCTCGGGGGAGGTTTCTACAATGAGCAGTTCTTC
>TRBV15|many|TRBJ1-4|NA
CATSRARDGPNEKLFF
TGTGCCACCAGCAGAGCCCGTGACGGACCTAATGAAAAACTGTTTTTT
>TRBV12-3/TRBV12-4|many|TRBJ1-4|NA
CASSSPAQGLSGEKLFF
TGTGCCAGCAGTTCTCCGGCGCAGGGGTTGTCAGGTGAAAAACTGTTTTTT
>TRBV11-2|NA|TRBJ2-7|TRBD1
CASSPRQGAEQYF
TGTGCCAGCAGCCCGCGACAGGGTGCCGAGCAGTACTTC
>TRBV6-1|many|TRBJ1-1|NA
CASSEAGGGEAFF
TGTGCCAGCAGTGAAGCAGGGGGGGGTGAAGCTTTCTTT
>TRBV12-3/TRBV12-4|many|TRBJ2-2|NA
CASSFRPHPNTGELFF
TGTGCCAGCAGTTTTCGCCCACACCCGAACACCGGGGAGCTGTTTTTT
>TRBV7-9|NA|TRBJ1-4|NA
CASSLVRWELFF
TGTGCCAGCAGCTTAGTTCGGTGGGAACTGTTTTTT
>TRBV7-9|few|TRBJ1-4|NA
CASSFLHQGEKLCF
TGTGCCAGCAGCTTTTTACACCAGGGCGAAAAACTGTGTTTT
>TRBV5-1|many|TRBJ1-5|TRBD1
CASSLGPGQGRNQPQHF
TGCGCCAGCAGCTTGGGGCCGGGACAGGGGCGAAATCAGCCCCAGCATTTT
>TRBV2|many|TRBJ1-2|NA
CASRIGEIYGYTF
TGTGCCAGCAGAATAGGGGAGATCTATGGCTACACCTTC
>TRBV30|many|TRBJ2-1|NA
CATDGDEQFF
TGTGCTACCGACGGGGATGAGCAGTTCTTC
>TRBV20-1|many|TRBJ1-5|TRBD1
CSASGGQEQNQPQHF
TGCAGTGCTAGTGGCGGACAGGAGCAAAATCAGCCCCAGCATTTT
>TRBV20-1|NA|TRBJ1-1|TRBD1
CSARLQGVNTEAFF
TGCAGTGCTAGGTTACAGGGGGTCAACACTGAAGCTTTCTTT
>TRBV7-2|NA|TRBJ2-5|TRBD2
CASSFPGLAGVLDETQYF
TGTGCCAGCAGCTTCCCGGGGCTAGCGGGAGTGCTCGACGAGACCCAGTACTTC
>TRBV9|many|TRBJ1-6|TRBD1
CASSVGGTGNSSPLHF
TGTGCCAGCAGCGTAGGAGGGACAGGGAACAGTTCACCCCTCCACTTT
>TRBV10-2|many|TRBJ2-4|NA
CASSESGDPKNIQYF
TGCGCCAGCAGTGAGTCGGGGGATCCCAAAAACATTCAGTACTTC
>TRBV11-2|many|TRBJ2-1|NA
CASSLVGGSYNEQFF
TGTGCCAGCAGCTTAGTAGGGGGTTCCTACAATGAGCAGTTCTTC
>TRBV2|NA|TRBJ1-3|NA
CASRNAGEVHTIYF
TGTGCCAGCAGGAATGCAGGGGAGGTCCACACCATATATTTT
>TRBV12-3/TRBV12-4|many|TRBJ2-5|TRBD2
CASGLGLAGGPPQYF
TGTGCCAGCGGTTTAGGGTTAGCGGGAGGTCCTCCCCAGTACTTC
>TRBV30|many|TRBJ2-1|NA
CAWKVKPRMDEQFF
TGTGCCTGGAAGGTGAAACCGCGGATGGATGAGCAGTTCTTC
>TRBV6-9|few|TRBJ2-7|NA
CASSYSARSSYEQYF
TGTGCCAGCAGTTATAGTGCGAGAAGCTCCTACGAGCAGTACTTC
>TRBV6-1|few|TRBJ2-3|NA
CASGWDTQYF
TGTGCCAGCGGATGGGATACGCAGTATTTT
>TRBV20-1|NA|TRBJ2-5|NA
CSAIDDVQGYQETQYF
TGCAGTGCTATCGACGACGTACAGGGTTATCAAGAGACCCAGTACTTC